The next 22 T cell receptor beta chains were all read from a single sample in a study of regulatory T cells in long-lasting Graves disease (dated by TCRdb to the early 2020s). The time point label corresponds to: newly diagnosed GD, antithyroid drugs for less than 3 months. For both TCR sequencing and RNA sequencing, RNA was extracted from PBMCs using TRIzol. Library construction relied on multiplex PCR. Data came from an Illumina HiSeq 4000. iRepertoire HTBI primers and Arm-PCR amplification of CDR3 regions were used to construct TCR beta libraries. TCRdb ran its own pipeline on the public reads, namely fastp trimming at Q25 and MiXCR clone calling, and kept in-frame beta chains. A single entry per CDR3 protein holds the most common genes and DNA from its merged rows. In this sample the table shows a few hundred thousand distinct CDR3 sequences, approximately 15% of which occur a single time. 8.5% to 10% of the sample comes from the top ten.

The data were also submitted as part of a second study, on T cells in Graves' hyperthyroidism and ophthalmopathy.

This specimen consisted of peripheral blood mononuclear cells (PBMCs), obtained at new diagnosis, from a patient treated with antithyroid drugs. These receptor sequences come from a man younger than 45 with Graves disease. Donor details come from another sample of the same person, matched by shared clones.

Ten or more counts support this clonotype. The chain carries TRBV3-1 and TRBJ1-2, with a tentative D call TRBD1 (5 bases). The length of the CDR3 is 16 residues. Germline CDR1 and CDR2: LGHDT and YNNKEL (reference sequence). V was trimmed by 1 base and J by 0 bases, leaving 12 bases between them. CDR3 in amino acids: CASSQVLRGPNYGYTF. The CDR3 DNA is TGTGCCAGCAGCCAAGTGTTAAGGGGCCCTAACTATGGCTACACCTTC.

This clonotype was detected many times. V usage is TRBV7-9 and J usage is TRBJ2-6; either TRBD1 or TRBD2 may fit D (5 bases each). CDR1 is SEHNR and CDR2 is FQNEAQ in the germline V gene (reference sequence). Trimming took 7 bases from V and 4 from J, leaving 14 bases between them. The CDR3 sequence is 15 residues long. The CDR3: CASIIRETGANVLTF. The CDR3 DNA reads TGTGCCAGCATCATCAGGGAGACCGGGGCCAACGTCCTGACTTTC. The entire variable domain, with the rest obtained from reference TRBV7-9 and TRBJ2-6, is as follows: DTGVSQNPRHKITKRGQNVTFRCDPISEHNRLYWYRQTLGQGPEFLTYFQNEAQLEKSRLLSDRFSAERPKGSFSTLEIQRTEQGDSAMYLCASIIRETGANVLTFGAGSRLTVL.

In this sample, this clonotype turned up many times. J is TRBJ2-5 and V is TRBV20-1, with 9 nucleotides matching TRBD2. The CDR3 length is 12 residues. Trimming took 7 bases from V and 3 from J; bases not matched to a gene: 3. CDR1 and CDR2 (germline): DFQATT, SNEGSKA (reference sequence). CDR3 sequence (DNA): TGCAGTGAGGGCGGGAGGGAAGAGACCCAGTACTTC. It yields the protein CSEGGREETQYF.

This clonotype was seen ten or more times. This chain uses TRBV6-1 with TRBJ1-1; a possible D gene is TRBD1 (5 bases). CDR1 MNHNS and CDR2 SASEGT come from the germline V gene. V lost 6 bases, J lost 4 bases, and 15 bases lay in between. The CDR3 is made up of 14 amino acids. The CDR3 bases are TGTGCCAGCAGGCGGGGGGGTTCGGGCACTGAAGCTTTCTTT. This gives the protein CASRRGGSGTEAFF.

The chain uses TRBV4-1 and TRBJ2-4; no definite D call. The CDR3 extends over 15 amino acids. CDR1 is MGHRA, CDR2 YSYEKL, per germline. The V gene lost 7 bases and the J gene lost 1 base, with 14 bases spanning the gap. The CDR3 DNA sequence: TGCGCCAGCAAGGAAGCCCTTGGGGCCAAAAACATTCAGTACTTC. It codes for CASKEALGAKNIQYF.

The genes are TRBV5-1 and TRBJ2-3; 11 bases agree with TRBD2. V gave up 0 bases and J gave up 5 bases; unmatched junction bases: 8. There are 17 residues in the CDR3. CDR1 is SGHRS and CDR2 is YFSETQ in the germline V gene. This chain's CDR3 is CASSLGGSGRAKDTQYF. Written as DNA, the CDR3 is TGCGCCAGCAGCTTGGGAGGTAGCGGGAGGGCCAAAGATACGCAGTATTTT. Using reference TRBV5-1 and TRBJ2-3 for the parts outside the CDR3, the full variable domain is KAGVTQTPRYLIKTRGQQVTLSCSPISGHRSVSWYQQTPGQGLQFLFEYFSETQRNKGNFPGRFSGRQFSNSRSEMNVSTLELGDSALYLCASSLGGSGRAKDTQYFGPGTRLTVL.

In its sample, this clonotype was seen many times. V and J are TRBV11-2 and TRBJ2-7, with a tentative D call TRBD1 (6 bases). The CDR3 contains 15 residues. Trimming took 3 bases from V and 3 from J, leaving 15 bases between them. Per germline, CDR1 SGHAT and CDR2 FQNNGV. CDR3 protein: CASSLPWDKFYEQYF. CDR3 nucleotide sequence: TGTGCCAGCAGCTTGCCGTGGGACAAATTCTACGAGCAGTACTTC.

This clonotype appeared many times. The genes are TRBV7-8 and TRBJ2-1; 8 bases line up with TRBD1. The CDR3 is 15 amino acids. V shed 4 bases and J 6 bases; nucleotides not matched to a gene: 8. Per germline, CDR1 SGHVS and CDR2 FQNEAQ. The DNA of the CDR3 is TGTGCCAGCAGCTATAATAGGGACAGGTTCAATGAGCAGTTCTTC. Protein sequence: CASSYNRDRFNEQFF.

The chain combines TRBV30 with TRBJ1-2; no reliable D call. Trimming took off 1 base at V and 4 bases at J, with 4 bases between the two ends. The CDR3 runs to 11 residues. CDR1 and CDR2 (germline): GTSNPN, SVGIG (reference sequence). This CDR3 is CAWSGGYGYTF. The DNA of the CDR3 is TGTGCCTGGAGTGGAGGCTATGGCTACACCTTC. Together with reference TRBV30 and TRBJ1-2, the CDR3 gives the full variable domain: SQTIHQWPATLVQPVGSPLSLECTVEGTSNPNLYWYRQAAGRGLQLLFYSVGIGQISSEVPQNLSASRPQDRQFILSSKKLLLSDSGFYLCAWSGGYGYTFGSGTRLTVV.

This clonotype was observed many times. The rearrangement links TRBV6-2 or TRBV6-3 to TRBJ2-5; 11 nucleotides line up with TRBD2. V trimming: 6 bases; J trimming: 4 bases; junction bases outside the gene matches: 7. The CDR3 has 15 amino acids. The germline V gene encodes CDR1 MNHEY and CDR2 SVGEGT. Written as DNA, the CDR3 is TGTGCCAGCAGCTTAGCGGGAGGGCCGAGAGAGACCCAGTACTTC. Translation: CASSLAGGPRETQYF.

This clonotype showed up just a few times. V gene TRBV6-1 combines with J gene TRBJ1-6; no clear D gene. Germline values: CDR1 MNHNS, CDR2 SASEGT. The germline V and J ends were trimmed by 5 bases and 7 bases, with 18 bases remaining between them. This CDR3 has 16 amino acids. The CDR3 DNA reads TGTGCCAGCAGTCACGCCCAACGCCCGAGAAATTCACCCCTCCACTTT. Translating gives CASSHAQRPRNSPLHF.

On this clonotype itself: Given a far larger clone just one base away, this is likely a sequencing read error. V is TRBV7-9 and J is TRBJ1-6; TRBD1 matches 7 bases. There are 15 residues in the CDR3. Germline values: CDR1 SEHNR, CDR2 FQNEAQ (reference sequence). CDR3 sequence reads: CASSLTGDSYSPPHF. The CDR3 DNA reads as TGTGCCAGCAGCTTAACGGGGGACAGCTATTCACCCCCCCACTTT. The entire variable domain, with the rest obtained from reference TRBV7-9 and TRBJ1-6, is as follows: DTGVSQNPRHKITKRGQNVTFRCDPISEHNRLYWYRQTLGQGPEFLTYFQNEAQLEKSRLLSDRFSAERPKGSFSTLEIQRTEQGDSAMYLCASSLTGDSYSPPHFGNGTRLTVT.

The sample holds a few counts of this clonotype. The CDR3 coding sequence is TGTGCCTGGTCTCGGCTGACCTACGAGCAGTACTTC. Amino acid sequence: CAWSRLTYEQYF. The chain couples TRBV30 to TRBJ2-7; unclear D gene. The length of the CDR3 is 12 residues. Germline CDR1 is GTSNPN and CDR2 is SVGIG (reference sequence). Between the trimmed V and J ends, which lost 5 bases and 2 bases, there was a span of 10 bases. The whole variable domain, remainder taken from reference TRBV30 and TRBJ2-7, is SQTIHQWPATLVQPVGSPLSLECTVEGTSNPNLYWYRQAAGRGLQLLFYSVGIGQISSEVPQNLSASRPQDRQFILSSKKLLLSDSGFYLCAWSRLTYEQYFGPGTRLTVT.

The chain combines TRBV12-3 or TRBV12-4 with TRBJ1-4; TRBD1 matches 7 bases. Trimming removed 3 bases from V and 2 bases from J; junction bases left unmatched: 3. The CDR3 contains 15 residues. The CDR3 loop reads CASSLRGPTNEKLFF. CDR3 DNA sequence: TGTGCCAGCAGTTTGAGGGGGCCGACTAATGAAAAACTGTTTTTT.

This clonotype was detected a few times. The V and J genes are TRBV6-1 and TRBJ1-2; D gene ambiguous. The germline CDR1 and CDR2 sequences are MNHNS and SASEGT. V shed 1 base and J shed 14 bases, with 14 bases lying between them. The CDR3 runs to 12 residues. Here the CDR3 DNA reads TGTGCCAGCAGTGAAGTCCAAGTGTTTTGGACCTTC. This codes for CASSEVQVFWTF.

In its sample, this clonotype was seen many times. The chain carries TRBV15 and TRBJ2-7; maybe TRBD2 (7 bases). The CDR3 length is 16 residues. V gave up 1 base and J gave up 0 bases, with 13 bases separating them. Germline lookup yields CDR1 LNHNV and CDR2 YYDKDF (reference sequence). In nucleotides, the CDR3 is TGTGCCACCAGCAGAGTAGGGGGGGGCGGCTCCTACGAGCAGTACTTC. Encoded protein: CATSRVGGGGSYEQYF. The full variable domain, completed using reference TRBV15 and TRBJ2-7, is DAMVIQNPRYQVTQFGKPVTLSCSQTLNHNVMYWYQQKSSQAPKLLFHYYDKDFNNEADTPDNFQSRRPNTSFCFLDIRSPGLGDTAMYLCATSRVGGGGSYEQYFGPGTRLTVT.

This clonotype was detected ten times or more. The CDR3 is CASSLLAATSYNEQFF. CDR3 DNA: TGCGCCAGCAGCCTCCTAGCGGCCACCTCCTACAATGAGCAGTTCTTC. The chain recombines TRBV5-1 with TRBJ2-1; 7 nucleotides match TRBD2. V was pared by 4 bases and J by 0 bases, with 7 bases of the junction left unmatched. This CDR3 is built from 16 residues. Germline V CDR1 and CDR2: SGHRS, YFSETQ.

This clonotype was recorded many times. The J gene is TRBJ2-7, the V gene TRBV24-1, with D possibly being TRBD1 or TRBD2 (6 bases each). The germline CDR1 and CDR2 sequences are KGHDR and SFDVKD. The CDR3 spans 17 residues. With 2 bases removed from V and 3 bases from J, the gap between germline ends came to 19 bases. Here the CDR3 DNA reads TGTGCCACCAGTGATTCTAGGGGGGCGGGCCGGATCTACGAGCAGTACTTC. Its translation is CATSDSRGAGRIYEQYF.

The chain joins TRBV7-6 to TRBJ1-1; D gene ambiguous. The CDR3 has 14 amino acids. Germline V gives CDR1 SGHVS, CDR2 FNYEAQ. Trimming shortened V by 1 base and J by 4 bases, and 10 bases separated the two germline ends. The CDR3 DNA follows: TGTGCCAGCAGCTTAGGACGGGCAGGCACTGAAGCTTTCTTT. It translates to CASSLGRAGTEAFF.

Remarks on this clonotype: This may be a read error: a much more frequent sequence differs by one nucleotide. The gene calls are TRBV29-1 and TRBJ1-4; 8 bases match TRBD1. V shed 4 bases, J shed 3 bases, and the junction held 4 bases outside the gene matches. CDR1 SQVTM and CDR2 ANQGSEA come from the germline V gene. CDR3 length equals 14 residues. The CDR3 is CSVGQGAPNEKLFF. DNA for the CDR3: TGCAGCGTTGGCCAGGGGGCTCCTAATGAAAAACTGTTTTTT.

The chain uses TRBV10-3 and TRBJ2-1; 13 bases agree with TRBD2. CDR1 is ENHRY, CDR2 SYGVKD, per germline. The length of the CDR3 is 14 residues. Trimming removed 10 bases from V and 7 bases from J; junction bases left unmatched: 7. The CDR3 region has the DNA TGTGCCACCCAAAAACTAGCGGGAGGGAATGAGCAGTTCTTC. Amino acid sequence: CATQKLAGGNEQFF.

This clonotype was recorded many times. The chain combines TRBV29-1 with TRBJ2-1, with TRBD1 matching 8 bases. There are 13 residues in the CDR3. CDR1 is SQVTM and CDR2 is ANQGSEA in the germline V gene. V lost 6 bases to trimming and J lost 2 bases; unmatched junction nucleotides: 3. The CDR3: CSVVTGAYNEQFF. In DNA form, the CDR3 reads TGCAGCGTCGTGACAGGGGCCTACAATGAGCAGTTCTTC.